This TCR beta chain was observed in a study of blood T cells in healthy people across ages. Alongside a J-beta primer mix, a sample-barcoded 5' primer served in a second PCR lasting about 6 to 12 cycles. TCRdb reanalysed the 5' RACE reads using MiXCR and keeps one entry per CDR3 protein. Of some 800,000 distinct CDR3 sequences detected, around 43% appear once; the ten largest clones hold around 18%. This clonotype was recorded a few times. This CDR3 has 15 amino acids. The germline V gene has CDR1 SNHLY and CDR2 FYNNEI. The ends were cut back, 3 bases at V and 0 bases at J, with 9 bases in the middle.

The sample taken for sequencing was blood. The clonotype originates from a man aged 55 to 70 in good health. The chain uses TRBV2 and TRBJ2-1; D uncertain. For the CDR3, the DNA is TGTGCCAGCAGTGAGCCGTCAACCTCCTACAATGAGCAGTTCTTC. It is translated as CASSEPSTSYNEQFF.